This T cell receptor beta chain was profiled in a study of Tregs in tolerant kidney transplant recipients. This clone has a handful of counts. Antigen specificity is unknown. Method: immunoSEQ multiplex PCR; TCRdb's copy keeps in-frame clones and lacks some. The sample yields more than 1,500 clones, 35% to 50% seen once. The CDR3 loop spans 15 amino acids. The germline gives CDR1 SGHVS, CDR2 FQNEAQ. V shed 1 base and J 2 bases; nucleotides not matched to a gene: 3. This sequence originates from a human patient who received a combined kidney and bone marrow transplant. Some of these T cells may belong to the graft donor. Sequenced: Tregs from blood cultured with allogeneic cells. The chain uses TRBV7-8 and TRBJ2-3; 7 nucleotides align to TRBD2. CDR3: CASSLVAGVTDTQYF. CDR3 coding DNA: TGTGCCAGCAGCTTAGTCGCGGGGGTCACAGATACGCAGTATTTT.